The rows below give T cell receptor beta chains drawn from one sample of a study of PD-1 blockade in classical Hodgkin lymphoma. Assay: immunoSEQ multiplex PCR; the TCRdb copy retains only in-frame clones and omits some. The data show about 22,000 clones, approximately 94% seen once. The specimen sequenced was peripheral blood mononuclear cells (PBMCs). These receptors were obtained from a human donor with classical Hodgkin lymphoma. Both conserved end residues are part of each CDR3. D genes are given only for firm matches. Clone size is not always given. Where it is, it says once, few, many or a class for expanded clones.

clone size,V gene,J gene,D gene,CDR3 protein,CDR3 DNA
NA,TRBV7-8,TRBJ1-5,NA,CASSAIDSRNQPQHF,TGTGCCAGCAGCGCGATCGACAGTCGCAATCAGCCCCAGCATTTT
few,TRBV19,TRBJ2-2,TRBD2,CASSSGWLAGGTGELFF,TGTGCCAGTAGTTCCGGGTGGCTAGCGGGGGGGACCGGGGAGCTGTTTTTT
NA,TRBV28,TRBJ1-2,NA,CASSSPGRYYGYTF,TGTGCCAGCAGTTCCCCGGGACGGTACTATGGCTACACCTTC
NA,TRBV19,TRBJ1-5,NA,CASSIVPGNQPQHF,TGTGCCAGTAGTATAGTTCCAGGCAATCAGCCCCAGCATTTT
NA,TRBV6-6,TRBJ1-5,TRBD1,CASKGRTGDQPQHF,TGTGCCAGCAAGGGTCGGACAGGTGATCAGCCCCAGCATTTT
NA,TRBV15,TRBJ2-6,NA,CATSRDTSGANVLTF,TGTGCCACCAGCAGGGACACTTCTGGGGCCAACGTCCTGACTTTC
once,TRBV9,TRBJ2-3,NA,CASSVASTDTQYF,TGTGCCAGCAGCGTAGCTAGCACAGATACGCAGTATTTT
NA,TRBV19,TRBJ1-5,NA,CASSYPSRPDQPQHF,TGTGCCAGTTCGTACCCTAGCAGGCCGGATCAGCCCCAGCATTTT
NA,TRBV7-9,TRBJ2-7,NA,CASSLMVGPYEQYF,TGTGCCAGCAGCTTAATGGTGGGGCCCTACGAGCAGTACTTC
NA,TRBV19,TRBJ2-6,NA,CASSGVNSGANVLTF,TGTGCCAGTAGTGGGGTGAACTCTGGGGCCAACGTCCTGACTTTC
NA,TRBV19,TRBJ1-2,NA,CASSSALQVYYGYTF,TGTGCCAGTAGTTCGGCACTTCAGGTTTACTATGGCTACACCTTC
NA,TRBV11-2,TRBJ1-3,TRBD1,CASSPLDRGPSGNTIYF,TGTGCCAGCAGCCCATTAGACAGGGGCCCCTCTGGAAACACCATATATTTT
NA,TRBV4-3,TRBJ2-3,NA,CASSQGLRPRGGGTDTQYF,TGCGCCAGCAGCCAAGGCCTCCGTCCGCGGGGCGGTGGTACAGATACGCAGTATTTT
once,TRBV4-1,TRBJ1-2,NA,CASAFDGRNLPRYGYTF,TGCGCCAGCGCCTTCGACGGCAGAAACTTACCGCGCTATGGCTACACCTTC
NA,TRBV6-4,TRBJ2-3,NA,CASSAGGGATDTQYF,TGTGCCAGCAGTGCTGGAGGGGGGGCCACAGATACGCAGTATTTT
NA,TRBV4-3,TRBJ1-3,NA,CASSQEWGPGNTIYF,TGCGCCAGCAGCCAAGAATGGGGTCCTGGAAACACCATATATTTT
NA,TRBV5-1,TRBJ1-5,NA,CASSRDFDQPQHF,TGCGCCAGCAGCCGGGACTTTGATCAGCCCCAGCATTTT
NA,TRBV5-4,TRBJ1-2,NA,CASSRVGGGNGYTF,TGTGCCAGCAGCCGAGTAGGGGGTGGGAATGGCTACACCTTC
NA,TRBV4-3,TRBJ2-3,TRBD2,CASSQISGGASGTDTQYF,TGCGCCAGCAGCCAAATAAGCGGGGGGGCCTCAGGTACAGATACGCAGTATTTT
NA,TRBV9,TRBJ2-5,TRBD2,CASSVAGGKAQYF,TGTGCCAGCAGCGTAGCGGGGGGGAAGGCCCAGTACTTC
once,TRBV7-8,TRBJ2-3,NA,CASSPEWGPYTDTQYF,TGTGCCAGCAGCCCAGAGTGGGGGCCCTACACAGATACGCAGTATTTT
NA,TRBV5-1,TRBJ2-5,NA,CASSLGGPAGAWETQYF,TGCGCCAGCAGCTTGGGTGGCCCGGCGGGGGCTTGGGAGACCCAGTACTTC
NA,TRBV11-2,TRBJ2-1,NA,CASSLERASHQQFF,TGTGCCAGCAGCTTAGAACGGGCTAGTCACCAGCAGTTCTTC
NA,TRBV28,TRBJ1-1,NA,CASSLYTEAFF,TGTGCCAGCAGTTTGTACACTGAAGCTTTCTTT
NA,TRBV11-2,TRBJ2-5,NA,CASSLGRQVQETQYF,TGTGCCAGCAGCTTGGGACGACAGGTCCAAGAGACCCAGTACTTC
NA,TRBV7-2,TRBJ1-2,NA,CASSLEVGLAVYGYTF,TGTGCCAGCAGCTTAGAAGTCGGGCTGGCGGTATATGGCTACACCTTC
NA,TRBV10-2,TRBJ1-5,TRBD1,CASSETDRGRHQPQHF,TGCGCCAGCAGTGAGACTGACAGGGGGCGCCACCAGCCCCAGCATTTT
NA,TRBV28,TRBJ1-2,NA,CASSLEGLGWGYGYTF,TGTGCCAGCAGTTTAGAGGGTCTGGGGTGGGGCTATGGCTACACCTTC
NA,TRBV6-5,TRBJ1-1,NA,CASSYFRGTEAFF,TGTGCCAGCAGTTACTTTAGGGGGACTGAAGCTTTCTTT
once,TRBV29-1,TRBJ2-7,TRBD1,CSVEEGQDRGAPYEQYF,TGCAGCGTTGAAGAGGGCCAGGACAGGGGGGCCCCCTACGAGCAGTACTTC
NA,TRBV5-6,TRBJ2-3,TRBD2,CASSSSPSGGWDTQYF,TGTGCCAGCAGCTCGAGCCCTAGCGGCGGGTGGGATACGCAGTATTTT
NA,TRBV28,TRBJ2-5,NA,CASSLMTSLVETQYF,TGTGCCAGCAGTTTAATGACCAGCCTTGTGGAGACCCAGTACTTC
once,TRBV2,TRBJ2-1,NA,CASSDQGGSYNEQFF,TGTGCCAGCAGTGACCAGGGGGGGTCCTACAATGAGCAGTTCTTC
NA,TRBV4-3,TRBJ2-7,TRBD2,CASSQGTSRGTSDEQYF,TGCGCCAGCAGCCAAGGGACTAGCAGGGGAACGAGTGACGAGCAGTACTTC
few,TRBV6-4,TRBJ1-4,TRBD1,CASSPLPGQRPRLGEKLFF,TGTGCCAGCAGCCCCCTCCCGGGACAGAGGCCGCGGCTAGGAGAAAAACTGTTTTTT
NA,TRBV2,TRBJ1-4,TRBD1,CASSYEDRDATNEKLFF,TGTGCCAGCAGTTATGAGGACAGGGACGCAACTAATGAAAAACTGTTTTTT
NA,TRBV6-5,TRBJ1-1,NA,CASSYNRDTEAFF,TGTGCCAGCAGTTACAACAGGGACACTGAAGCTTTCTTT
NA,TRBV10-3,TRBJ2-1,NA,CAISAWEAVNYNEQFF,TGTGCCATCAGTGCCTGGGAGGCGGTCAATTACAATGAGCAGTTCTTC
NA,TRBV7-2,TRBJ2-1,NA,CASRRIAEQFF,TGTGCCAGCAGAAGGATAGCCGAGCAGTTCTTC
once,TRBV7-9,TRBJ2-7,TRBD1,CASSLGQGEPSYEQYF,TGTGCCAGCAGCTTAGGGCAGGGGGAACCCTCCTACGAGCAGTACTTC
NA,TRBV29-1,TRBJ1-3,NA,CSVSITRDTIYF,TGCAGCGTTAGTATAACGCGGGACACCATATATTTT
NA,TRBV7-9,TRBJ1-6,NA,CASSPSAGAYNSPLHF,TGTGCCAGCAGCCCGTCGGCGGGAGCCTATAATTCACCCCTCCACTTT
NA,TRBV6-1,TRBJ2-5,NA,CASSGQEQETQYF,TGTGCCAGCTCGGGGCAGGAACAAGAGACCCAGTACTTC
NA,TRBV5-6,TRBJ2-5,TRBD2,CASSLGLELKTQYF,TGTGCCAGCAGCTTAGGACTAGAGTTGAAGACCCAGTACTTC
NA,TRBV5-5,TRBJ1-2,NA,CASSLAWTVTSNYGYTF,TGTGCCAGCAGCTTGGCCTGGACCGTCACGTCTAACTATGGCTACACCTTC
NA,TRBV28,TRBJ2-7,NA,CASTVRNTYEQYF,TGTGCCAGCACCGTAAGAAATACCTACGAGCAGTACTTC
NA,TRBV19,TRBJ1-5,TRBD1,CASSLRGTGNQPQHF,TGTGCCAGTAGCCTCCGGGGGACAGGCAATCAGCCCCAGCATTTT
NA,TRBV28,TRBJ2-2,TRBD1,CASRPGQGAPGITGELFF,TGTGCCAGCAGGCCGGGACAGGGGGCCCCCGGGATCACCGGGGAGCTGTTTTTT
NA,TRBV13,TRBJ2-1,NA,CASSTQGLGEQFF,TGTGCCAGCAGCACCCAGGGGTTAGGTGAGCAGTTCTTC
NA,TRBV7-9,TRBJ1-4,NA,CASSWRAGGEKLFF,TGTGCCAGCAGCTGGAGGGCGGGGGGCGAAAAACTGTTTTTT
NA,TRBV6-5,TRBJ1-4,NA,CASSSNSYGNEKLFF,TGTGCCAGCAGTTCCAACAGCTATGGTAATGAAAAACTGTTTTTT
NA,TRBV6-4,TRBJ2-1,TRBD2,CASSPTSGGAGEQFF,TGTGCCAGCAGCCCGACTAGCGGGGGGGCTGGTGAGCAGTTCTTC